This TCR beta chain stems from a study of PD-1 blockade in classical Hodgkin lymphoma. The data were produced by immunoSEQ multiplex PCR, yet TCRdb's version contains in-frame clones alone and is incomplete. This sample has roughly 15,000 clones, with about 90% found just once. The time point denotes: newly diagnosed, previously untreated cHL patient sample. Magnetic negative selection purified CD4+ T cells from thawed PBMCs. V lost 2 bases and J lost 7, with 11 bases in between. Germline CDR1 reads MNHEY; CDR2 reads SMNVEV (reference sequence). This CDR3 contains 13 residues. The rearrangement links TRBV27 to TRBJ1-1, with D unclear. This TCR derives from a human donor with classical Hodgkin lymphoma. The sequencing input was CD4+ T cells from blood. The CDR3 region is CASSLEGYGEAFF. The CDR3, as DNA: TGTGCCAGCAGTTTAGAGGGTTATGGTGAAGCTTTCTTT.